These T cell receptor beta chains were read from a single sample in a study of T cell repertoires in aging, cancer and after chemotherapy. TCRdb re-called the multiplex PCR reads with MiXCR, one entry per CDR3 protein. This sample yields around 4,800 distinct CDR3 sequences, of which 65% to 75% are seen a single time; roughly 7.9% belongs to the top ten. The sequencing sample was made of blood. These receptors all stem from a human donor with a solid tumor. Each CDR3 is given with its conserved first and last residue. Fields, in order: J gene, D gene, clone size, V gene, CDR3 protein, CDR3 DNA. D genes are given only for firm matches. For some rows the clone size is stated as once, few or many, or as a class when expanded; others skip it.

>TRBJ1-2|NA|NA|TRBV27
CASSLTLGHAYGYTF
TGTGCCAGCAGTTTAACTTTAGGACACGCCTATGGCTACACCTTC
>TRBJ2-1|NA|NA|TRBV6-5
CATGPPFSYNEQFF
TGTGCCACCGGGCCCCCCTTCTCCTACAATGAGCAGTTCTTC
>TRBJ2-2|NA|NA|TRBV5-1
CASRETTGELFF
TGCGCCAGCAGAGAGACGACCGGGGAGCTGTTTTTT
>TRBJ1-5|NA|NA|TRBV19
CASSIARGQGQPQHF
TGTGCCAGTAGTATAGCACGGGGGCAAGGTCAGCCCCAGCATTTT
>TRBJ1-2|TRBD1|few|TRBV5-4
CASSTGQGANGYTF
TGTGCCAGCAGCACGGGACAGGGGGCGAATGGCTACACCTTC
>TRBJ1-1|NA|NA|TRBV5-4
CASSLEGTTPEAFF
TGTGCCAGCAGCTTGGAAGGGACAACCCCTGAAGCTTTCTTT
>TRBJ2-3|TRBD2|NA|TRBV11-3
CASSLSSGGAGDTQYF
TGTGCCAGCAGCTTATCAAGCGGGGGGGCCGGAGATACGCAGTATTTT
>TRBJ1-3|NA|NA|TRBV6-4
CASSLDSSPGNTIYF
TGTGCCAGCAGTTTGGACAGTTCCCCTGGAAACACCATATATTTT
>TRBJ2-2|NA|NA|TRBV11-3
CASSSRRGESTGELFF
TGTGCCAGCAGTTCGAGAAGAGGGGAGAGCACCGGGGAGCTGTTTTTT
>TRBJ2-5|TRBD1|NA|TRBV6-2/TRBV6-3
CASSSGQWVETQYF
TGTGCCAGCAGTTCGGGACAGTGGGTAGAGACCCAGTACTTC
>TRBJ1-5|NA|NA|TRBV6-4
CASSSVGGQPQHF
TGTGCCAGCAGCTCCGTTGGGGGACAGCCCCAGCATTTT
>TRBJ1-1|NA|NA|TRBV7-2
CASSLMGWNTEAFF
TGTGCCAGCAGCTTAATGGGGTGGAACACTGAAGCTTTCTTT
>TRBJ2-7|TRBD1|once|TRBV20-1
CSASRTGESYEQYF
TGCAGTGCTAGCAGGACAGGGGAGTCCTACGAGCAGTACTTC
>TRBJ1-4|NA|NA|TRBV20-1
CSATQGGGGEKLFF
TGCAGTGCTACCCAAGGAGGGGGGGGGGAAAAACTGTTTTTT
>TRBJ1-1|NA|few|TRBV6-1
CASSYRYNTEAFF
TGTGCCAGCAGTTACAGATATAACACTGAAGCTTTCTTT
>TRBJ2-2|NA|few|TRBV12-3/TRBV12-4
CASSGERGTQSGAGELFF
TGTGCCAGCAGTGGCGAGCGTGGGACCCAGTCGGGGGCCGGGGAGCTGTTTTTT
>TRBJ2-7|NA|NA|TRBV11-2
CASSPQTTYEQYF
TGTGCCAGCAGCCCGCAGACTACCTACGAGCAGTACTTC
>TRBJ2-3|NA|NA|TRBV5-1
CASSSVTDTQYF
TGCGCCAGCAGCTCCGTCACAGATACGCAGTATTTT
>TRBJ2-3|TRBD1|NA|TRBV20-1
CSAFLGTGRVYF
TGCAGTGCCTTTCTGGGGACAGGAAGGGTGTATTTT
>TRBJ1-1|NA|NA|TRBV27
CASSLLGSSEAFF
TGTGCCAGCAGTTTATTAGGTTCGAGTGAAGCTTTCTTT